This T cell receptor beta chain was captured in a study of shared clonotypes between healthy human individuals. For the study at large: CD4 naive and memory got three plates each, CD8 naive two, CD8 memory one.

Generated by immunoSEQ multiplex PCR, the TCRdb table keeps only in-frame clones and is missing some. Among some 360,000 clones, about 70% were seen once, and the ten largest hold 10%. J gave up 6 bases and V 5 bases, and 4 bases lay outside the gene matches. Germline V gene data show CDR1 as SNHLY and CDR2 as FYNNEI. The CDR3 consists of 14 residues. Study conclusions and caveats: Incomplete sequencing of sorted subsets was indicated by rarefaction despite large depth.

Comment on this clone: Antigen: not known.

The chain employs TRBV2 and TRBJ1-4, with 9 bases identical to TRBD1. Sequences were obtained from memory CD4+ T cells sorted from blood. Subset: CD45RA-negative fraction. The receptor comes from a man younger than 45 in good health. CDR3 region: CASSSTGGHEKLFF. Here the CDR3 DNA reads TGTGCCAGCAGTTCGACAGGGGGGCATGAAAAACTGTTTTTT.